This TCR beta chain was recorded in a study of blood T cell repertoires in COVID-19. Study as a whole: Italy, Spain and the United States were the sources of the convalescent and acute COVID-19 samples. PBMCs, B-cell-depleted T cells, or T cells were the source of the cDNA or gDNA that made up the material.

Germline-derived CDR1 and CDR2 are KGHDR and SFDVKD. The CDR3 sequence is 15 residues long. The V gene end was trimmed by 4 bases and the J gene end by 8 bases; junction bases not matched to a gene: 9. In the source study's methods: Estimation of nucleated cell counts relied on the amplification of reference gene primers. Assay used: immunoSEQ multiplex PCR; TCRdb lists only in-frame clones, some missing. The DNA gave D and trimming, while V, J and clone size come from that table. The sample consists of around 320,000 clones, 85% of them appearing once. The source material was peripheral blood. This receptor was taken from a human donor in a cohort sampled during active COVID-19. This chain uses TRBV24-1 with TRBJ2-1; 8 bases fit TRBD2. CDR3 amino acids: CATSDRGLVKDEQFF. CDR3 DNA: TGTGCCACCAGTGACCGGGGACTAGTTAAGGATGAGCAGTTCTTC.